These T cell receptor beta chains were read from a single sample in a study of monozygotic twins with inflammatory bowel disease. TCRdb re-called the 5' RACE reads and shows each CDR3 protein once, DNA omitted. Across fewer than 350,000 distinct CDR3 sequences, the top ten clones capture roughly 2% of the sample. Source material: blood. These receptors were collected from a human donor with ulcerative colitis or Crohn's disease, or a healthy co-twin of an affected twin (not recorded which). Each CDR3 is given with its conserved first and last residue.

V gene: TRBV5-1; CDR3 length: 16; J gene: TRBJ2-1; CDR3 protein: CASSPGRGAKYNEQFF
V gene: TRBV27; CDR3 length: 12; J gene: TRBJ1-1; CDR3 protein: CASTNRAGEAFF
V gene: TRBV7-2; CDR3 length: 17; J gene: TRBJ2-7; CDR3 protein: CASSFALGTGKGYEQYF
V gene: TRBV20-1; CDR3 length: 12; J gene: TRBJ2-3; CDR3 protein: CSAQVGVDTQYF
V gene: TRBV6-2/TRBV6-3; CDR3 length: 14; J gene: TRBJ2-7; CDR3 protein: CASSRRVLNNEQYF
V gene: TRBV5-1; CDR3 length: 15; J gene: TRBJ2-1; CDR3 protein: CASSLMAGVVNEQFF
V gene: TRBV12-3/TRBV12-4; CDR3 length: 16; J gene: TRBJ2-5; CDR3 protein: CASSLYRAGALQTQYF
V gene: TRBV6-2/TRBV6-3; CDR3 length: 14; J gene: TRBJ2-7; CDR3 protein: CASNLQQGAYEQYF
V gene: TRBV19; CDR3 length: 14; J gene: TRBJ1-6; CDR3 protein: CASSSGEYNSPLHF
V gene: TRBV6-5; CDR3 length: 13; J gene: TRBJ1-1; CDR3 protein: CAVSTNSNTEAFF
V gene: TRBV9; CDR3 length: 12; J gene: TRBJ1-2; CDR3 protein: CASRGPPYGYTF
V gene: TRBV9; CDR3 length: 15; J gene: TRBJ1-4; CDR3 protein: CASSVAPDANEKLFF
V gene: TRBV20-1; CDR3 length: 16; J gene: TRBJ2-3; CDR3 protein: CSARRLAGGSADTQYF
V gene: TRBV29-1; CDR3 length: 15; J gene: TRBJ1-2; CDR3 protein: CSVDLRALGHKGYTF
V gene: TRBV18; CDR3 length: 15; J gene: TRBJ2-7; CDR3 protein: CASSPFEAFSYEQYF
V gene: TRBV20-1; CDR3 length: 16; J gene: TRBJ1-5; CDR3 protein: CSAISPQGAGNQPQHF
V gene: TRBV15; CDR3 length: 16; J gene: TRBJ2-7; CDR3 protein: CATSRDDGRGGGEQYF
V gene: TRBV4-1; CDR3 length: 15; J gene: TRBJ2-1; CDR3 protein: CASSQGAASYNEQFF
V gene: TRBV5-1; CDR3 length: 14; J gene: TRBJ2-7; CDR3 protein: CASSWAVTPNEQYF
V gene: TRBV11-2; CDR3 length: 18; J gene: TRBJ2-6; CDR3 protein: CASSQTSGRIRGANVLTF
V gene: TRBV30; CDR3 length: 15; J gene: TRBJ2-5; CDR3 protein: CAWSRGPRTRETQYF
V gene: TRBV30; CDR3 length: 17; J gene: TRBJ2-6; CDR3 protein: CAWSVGRSSSGANVLTF
V gene: TRBV12-3/TRBV12-4; CDR3 length: 17; J gene: TRBJ2-5; CDR3 protein: CASSLSRPGPPKETQYF
V gene: TRBV27; CDR3 length: 13; J gene: TRBJ2-7; CDR3 protein: CASSFLSGYEQYF
V gene: TRBV6-1; CDR3 length: 14; J gene: TRBJ2-1; CDR3 protein: CASSPIAGGNEQFF
V gene: TRBV18; CDR3 length: 14; J gene: TRBJ2-3; CDR3 protein: CASSPGGLGSTQYF
V gene: TRBV28; CDR3 length: 14; J gene: TRBJ2-5; CDR3 protein: CASKGLAVQETQYF
V gene: TRBV5-1; CDR3 length: 13; J gene: TRBJ2-5; CDR3 protein: CASDRGTGETQYF
V gene: TRBV7-9; CDR3 length: 12; J gene: TRBJ2-7; CDR3 protein: CASSLEDLMQYF
V gene: TRBV20-1; CDR3 length: 14; J gene: TRBJ1-6; CDR3 protein: CSSGTLRDNSPLHF
V gene: TRBV7-9; CDR3 length: 13; J gene: TRBJ2-2; CDR3 protein: CASSRMDTGELFF
V gene: TRBV5-1; CDR3 length: 15; J gene: TRBJ2-3; CDR3 protein: CASSPGLAGTDTQYF
V gene: TRBV20-1; CDR3 length: 17; J gene: TRBJ2-5; CDR3 protein: CSASYPASGASQETQYF
V gene: TRBV6-2/TRBV6-3; CDR3 length: 16; J gene: TRBJ1-5; CDR3 protein: CASSTPQTGVNQPQHF
V gene: TRBV6-5; CDR3 length: 11; J gene: TRBJ2-3; CDR3 protein: CASGTTDTQYF